This T cell receptor beta chain was captured in a study of identical twins. This clonotype came up a few times. Every one of the donors was a healthy Caucasian. The germline gives CDR1 MGHRA, CDR2 YSYEKL. Between the trimmed V and J ends, which lost 5 bases and 8 bases, there was a span of 22 bases. This CDR3 is built from 16 residues. TCRdb re-derived calls from the 5' RACE reads in MiXCR, one entry per CDR3 protein. The sample includes 260,000 or so distinct CDR3 sequences, approximately 7.8% of them seen just once. The sample also formed part of further work on yellow fever vaccine responses in identical twins.

The source of this sequence is a woman between 18 and 29 years old in good health. Sequencing input: CD8+ T cells sorted from blood. This chain joins TRBV4-1 and TRBJ2-1; tentatively, D is TRBD1 (6 bases). The CDR3 nucleotides are TGCGCCAGCAGCTTCAGATCCGGGACAACCGTCCATGAGCAGTTCTTC. Its protein product is CASSFRSGTTVHEQFF.